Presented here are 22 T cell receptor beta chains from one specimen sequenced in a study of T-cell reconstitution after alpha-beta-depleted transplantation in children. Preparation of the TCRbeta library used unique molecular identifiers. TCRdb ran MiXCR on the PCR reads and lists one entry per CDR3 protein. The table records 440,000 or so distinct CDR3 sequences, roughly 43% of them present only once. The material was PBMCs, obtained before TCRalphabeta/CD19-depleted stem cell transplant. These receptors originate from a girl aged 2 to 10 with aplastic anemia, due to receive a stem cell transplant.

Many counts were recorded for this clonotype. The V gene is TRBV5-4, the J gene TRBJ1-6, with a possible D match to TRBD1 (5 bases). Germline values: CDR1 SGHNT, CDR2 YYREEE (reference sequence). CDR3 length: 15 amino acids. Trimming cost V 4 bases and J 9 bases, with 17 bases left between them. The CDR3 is CASSTDWGEGSPLHF. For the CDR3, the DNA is TGTGCCAGCAGCACCGACTGGGGGGAAGGTTCACCCCTCCACTTT.

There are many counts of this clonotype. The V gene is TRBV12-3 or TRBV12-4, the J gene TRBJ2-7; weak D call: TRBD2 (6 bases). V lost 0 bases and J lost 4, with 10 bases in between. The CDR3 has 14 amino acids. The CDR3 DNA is TGTGCCAGCAGTTTAGCGCGGGGCAGATACGAGCAGTACTTC. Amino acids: CASSLARGRYEQYF.

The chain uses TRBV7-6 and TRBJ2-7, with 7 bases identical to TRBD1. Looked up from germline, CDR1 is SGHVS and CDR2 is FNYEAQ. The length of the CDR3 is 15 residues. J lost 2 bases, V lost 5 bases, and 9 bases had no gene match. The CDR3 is CASSPGTEGTYEQYF. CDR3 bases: TGTGCCAGCAGCCCCGGGACAGAGGGGACCTACGAGCAGTACTTC. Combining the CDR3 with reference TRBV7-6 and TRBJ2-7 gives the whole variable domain GAGVSQSPRYKVTKRGQDVALRCDPISGHVSLYWYRQALGQGPEFLTYFNYEAQQDKSGLPNDRFSAERPEGSISTLTIQRTEQRDSAMYRCASSPGTEGTYEQYFGPGTRLTVT.

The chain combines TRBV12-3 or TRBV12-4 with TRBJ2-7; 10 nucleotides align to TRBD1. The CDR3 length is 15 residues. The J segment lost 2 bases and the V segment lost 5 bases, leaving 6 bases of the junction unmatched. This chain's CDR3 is CASSVGQGVAYEQYF. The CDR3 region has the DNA TGTGCCAGCAGTGTAGGACAGGGGGTAGCCTACGAGCAGTACTTC.

The CDR3 here is CASSLTGTGGPRGETQYF. Here the CDR3 DNA reads TGTGCCAGCAGCTTAACCGGGACAGGGGGTCCGAGGGGAGAGACCCAGTACTTC. V and J are TRBV7-8 and TRBJ2-5, with 11 bases that match TRBD1. J lost 4 bases, V lost 2 bases, and 12 bases had no gene match. This CDR3 is 18 amino acids long. Germline CDR1 and CDR2: SGHVS and FQNEAQ.

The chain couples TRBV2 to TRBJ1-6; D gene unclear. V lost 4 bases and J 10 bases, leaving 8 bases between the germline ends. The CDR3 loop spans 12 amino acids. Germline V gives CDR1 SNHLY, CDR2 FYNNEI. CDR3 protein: CASSATYSPLHF. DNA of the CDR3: TGTGCCAGCAGTGCGACTTACTCACCCCTCCACTTT.

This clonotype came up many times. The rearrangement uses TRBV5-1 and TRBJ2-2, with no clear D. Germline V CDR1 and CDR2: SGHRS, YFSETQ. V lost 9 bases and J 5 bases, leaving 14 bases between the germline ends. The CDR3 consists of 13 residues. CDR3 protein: CATASSGTGELFF. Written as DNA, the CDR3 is TGCGCCACAGCATCGTCTGGGACCGGGGAGCTGTTTTTT.

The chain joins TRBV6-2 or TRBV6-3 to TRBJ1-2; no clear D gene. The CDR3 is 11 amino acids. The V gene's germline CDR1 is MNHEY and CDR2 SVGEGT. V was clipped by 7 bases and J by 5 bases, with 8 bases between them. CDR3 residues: CASTPGYGYTF. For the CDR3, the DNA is TGTGCCAGCACCCCAGGATATGGCTACACCTTC.

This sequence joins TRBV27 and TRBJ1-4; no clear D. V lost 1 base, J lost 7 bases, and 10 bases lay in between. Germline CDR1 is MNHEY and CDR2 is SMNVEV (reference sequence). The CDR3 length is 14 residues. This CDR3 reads CASSLLGRAEKLFF. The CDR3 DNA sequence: TGTGCCAGCAGTTTATTGGGCCGGGCTGAAAAACTGTTTTTT.

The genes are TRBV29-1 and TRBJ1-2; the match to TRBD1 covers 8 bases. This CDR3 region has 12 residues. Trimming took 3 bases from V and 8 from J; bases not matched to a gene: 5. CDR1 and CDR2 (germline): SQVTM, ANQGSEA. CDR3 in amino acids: CSVEKDRVGYTF. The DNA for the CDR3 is TGCAGCGTTGAGAAGGACAGGGTCGGCTACACCTTC.

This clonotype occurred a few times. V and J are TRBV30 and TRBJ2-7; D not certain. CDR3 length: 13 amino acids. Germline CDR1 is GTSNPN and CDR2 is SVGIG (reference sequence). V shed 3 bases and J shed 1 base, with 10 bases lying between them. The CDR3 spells CAWRRTNSYEQYF. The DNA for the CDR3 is TGTGCCTGGAGGCGGACCAATTCCTACGAGCAGTACTTC.

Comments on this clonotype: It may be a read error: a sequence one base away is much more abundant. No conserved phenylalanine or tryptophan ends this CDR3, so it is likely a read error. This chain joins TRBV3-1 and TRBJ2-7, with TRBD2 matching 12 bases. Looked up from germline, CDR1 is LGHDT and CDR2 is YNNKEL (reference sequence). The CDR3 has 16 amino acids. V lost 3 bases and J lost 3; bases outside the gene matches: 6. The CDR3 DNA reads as TGTGCCAGCAGCCAGATCACTAGCGGGAGGAGCTACGAGCAGTACCTC. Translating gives CASSQITSGRSYEQYL.

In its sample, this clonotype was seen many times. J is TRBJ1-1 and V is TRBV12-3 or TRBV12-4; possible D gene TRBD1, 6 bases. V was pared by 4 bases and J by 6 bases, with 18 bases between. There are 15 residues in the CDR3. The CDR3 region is CASSSGAITGPEAFF. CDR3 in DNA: TGTGCCAGCAGTTCCGGGGCCATCACAGGGCCTGAAGCTTTCTTT.

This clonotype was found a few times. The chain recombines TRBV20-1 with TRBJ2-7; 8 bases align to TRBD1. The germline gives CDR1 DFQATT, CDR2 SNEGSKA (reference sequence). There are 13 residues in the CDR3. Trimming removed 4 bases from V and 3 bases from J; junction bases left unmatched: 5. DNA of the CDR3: TGCAGTGCTAACATGGACAGGGTCTACGAGCAGTACTTC. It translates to CSANMDRVYEQYF.

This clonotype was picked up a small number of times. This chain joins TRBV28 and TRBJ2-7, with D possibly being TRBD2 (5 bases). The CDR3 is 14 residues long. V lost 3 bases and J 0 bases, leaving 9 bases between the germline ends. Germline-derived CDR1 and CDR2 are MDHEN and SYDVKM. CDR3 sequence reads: CASSFKSGSYEQYF. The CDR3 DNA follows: TGTGCCAGCAGTTTCAAGAGCGGCTCCTACGAGCAGTACTTC.

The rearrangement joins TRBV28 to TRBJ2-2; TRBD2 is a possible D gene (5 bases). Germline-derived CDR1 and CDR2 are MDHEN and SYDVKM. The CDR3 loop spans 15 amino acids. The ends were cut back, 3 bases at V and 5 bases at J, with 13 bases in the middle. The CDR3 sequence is CASSLIFRGTGELFF. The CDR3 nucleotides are TGTGCCAGCAGTTTGATATTTCGGGGAACCGGGGAGCTGTTTTTT.

The CDR3 DNA sequence: TGTGCCAGCAGCCAACTAGCGGGAGGGCCTGGAACCGGGGAGCTGTTTTTT. It is translated as CASSQLAGGPGTGELFF. The chain joins TRBV7-3 to TRBJ2-2; TRBD2 matches 13 bases. The CDR3 consists of 17 residues. Trimming at V came to 5 bases and at J to 5 bases, leaving 8 bases not matched to a gene. Germline loops: CDR1 SGHTA, CDR2 FQGTGA.

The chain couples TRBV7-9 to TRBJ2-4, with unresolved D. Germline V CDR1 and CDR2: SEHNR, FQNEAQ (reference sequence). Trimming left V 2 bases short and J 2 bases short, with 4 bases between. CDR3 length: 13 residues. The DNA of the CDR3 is TGTGCCAGCAGCTTACCCTCCAAAAACATTCAGTACTTC. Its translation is CASSLPSKNIQYF.

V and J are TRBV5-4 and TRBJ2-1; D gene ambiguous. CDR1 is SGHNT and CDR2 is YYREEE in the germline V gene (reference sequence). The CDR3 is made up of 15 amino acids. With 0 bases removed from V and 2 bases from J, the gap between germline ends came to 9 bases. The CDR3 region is CASSLEPVPYNEQFF. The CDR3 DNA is TGTGCCAGCAGCTTGGAACCGGTCCCCTACAATGAGCAGTTCTTC.

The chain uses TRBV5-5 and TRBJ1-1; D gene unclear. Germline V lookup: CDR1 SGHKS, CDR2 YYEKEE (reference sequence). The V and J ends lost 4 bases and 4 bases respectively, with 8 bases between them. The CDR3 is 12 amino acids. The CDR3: CASSPQSTEAFF. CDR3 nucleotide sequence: TGTGCCAGCAGCCCACAATCCACTGAAGCTTTCTTT. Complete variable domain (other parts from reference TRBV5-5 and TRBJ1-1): DAGVTQSPTHLIKTRGQQVTLRCSPISGHKSVSWYQQVLGQGPQFIFQYYEKEERGRGNFPDRFSARQFPNYSSELNVNALLLGDSALYLCASSPQSTEAFFGQGTRLTVV.

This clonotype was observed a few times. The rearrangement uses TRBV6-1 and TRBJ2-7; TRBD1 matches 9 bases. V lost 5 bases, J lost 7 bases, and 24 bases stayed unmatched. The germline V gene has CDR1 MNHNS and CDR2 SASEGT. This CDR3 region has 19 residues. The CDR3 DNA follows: TGTGCCAGCAGTCCGGGCTCCGGGACAGGGAAAAGGAAACTACGGGAGCAGTACTTC. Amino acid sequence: CASSPGSGTGKRKLREQYF.

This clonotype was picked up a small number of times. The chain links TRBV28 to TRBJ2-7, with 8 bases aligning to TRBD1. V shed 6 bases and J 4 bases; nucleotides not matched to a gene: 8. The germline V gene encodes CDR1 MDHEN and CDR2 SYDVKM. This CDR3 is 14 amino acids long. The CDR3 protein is CASRSGGANYEQYF. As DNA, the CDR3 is TGTGCCAGCAGGTCAGGGGGCGCGAATTACGAGCAGTACTTC.